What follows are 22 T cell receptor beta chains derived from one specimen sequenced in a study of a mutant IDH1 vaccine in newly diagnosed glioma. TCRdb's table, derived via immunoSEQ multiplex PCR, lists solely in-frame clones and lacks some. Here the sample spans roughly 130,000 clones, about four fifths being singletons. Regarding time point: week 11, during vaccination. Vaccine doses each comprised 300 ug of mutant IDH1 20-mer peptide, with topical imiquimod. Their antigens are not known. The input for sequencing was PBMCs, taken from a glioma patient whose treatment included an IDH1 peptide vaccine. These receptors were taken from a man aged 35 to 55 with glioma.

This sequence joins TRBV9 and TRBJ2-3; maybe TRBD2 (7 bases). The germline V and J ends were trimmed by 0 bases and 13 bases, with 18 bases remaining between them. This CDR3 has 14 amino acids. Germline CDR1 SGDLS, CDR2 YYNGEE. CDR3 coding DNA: TGTGCCAGCAGCGTAGAGGGGGGGACTTCAAATAAGTATTTT. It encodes CASSVEGGTSNKYF. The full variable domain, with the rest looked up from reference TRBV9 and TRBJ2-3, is DSGVTQTPKHLITATGQRVTLRCSPRSGDLSVYWYQQSLDQGLQFLIQYYNGEERAKGNILERFSAQQFPDLHSELNLSSLELGDSALYFCASSVEGGTSNKYFGPGTRLTVL.

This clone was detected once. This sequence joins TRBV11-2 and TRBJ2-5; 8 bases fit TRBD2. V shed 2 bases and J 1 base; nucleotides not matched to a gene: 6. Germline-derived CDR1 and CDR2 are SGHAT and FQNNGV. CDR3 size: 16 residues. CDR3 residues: CASSLWVAGRQETQYF. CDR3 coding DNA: TGTGCCAGCAGCTTATGGGTAGCGGGACGCCAAGAGACCCAGTACTTC.

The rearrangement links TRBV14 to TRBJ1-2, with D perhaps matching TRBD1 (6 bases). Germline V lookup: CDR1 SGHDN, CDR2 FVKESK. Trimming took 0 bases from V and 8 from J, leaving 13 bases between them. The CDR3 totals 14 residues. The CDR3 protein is CASSQDSGAEGYTF. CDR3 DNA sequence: TGTGCCAGCAGCCAAGATTCAGGGGCGGAGGGCTACACCTTC.

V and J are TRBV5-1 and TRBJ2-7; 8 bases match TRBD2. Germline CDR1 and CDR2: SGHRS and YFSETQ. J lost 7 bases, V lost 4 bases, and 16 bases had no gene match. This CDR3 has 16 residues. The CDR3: CASSPPERGSIGEQYF. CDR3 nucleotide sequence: TGCGCCAGCAGCCCTCCCGAGCGGGGGTCCATCGGAGAGCAGTACTTC.

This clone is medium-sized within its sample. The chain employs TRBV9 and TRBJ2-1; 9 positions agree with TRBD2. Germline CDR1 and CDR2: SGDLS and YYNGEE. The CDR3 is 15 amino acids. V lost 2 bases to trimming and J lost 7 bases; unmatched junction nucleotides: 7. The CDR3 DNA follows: TGTGCCAGCAGCGTGCGGGAGGGACCGCGGAATGAGCAGTTCTTC. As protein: CASSVREGPRNEQFF.

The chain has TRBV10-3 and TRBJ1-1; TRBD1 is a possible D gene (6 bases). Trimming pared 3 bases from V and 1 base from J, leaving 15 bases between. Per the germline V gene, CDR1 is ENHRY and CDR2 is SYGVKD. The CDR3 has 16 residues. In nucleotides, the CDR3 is TGTGCCATCAGTGAACCCGATGGACAGAAGAACACTGAAGCTTTCTTT. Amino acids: CAISEPDGQKNTEAFF.

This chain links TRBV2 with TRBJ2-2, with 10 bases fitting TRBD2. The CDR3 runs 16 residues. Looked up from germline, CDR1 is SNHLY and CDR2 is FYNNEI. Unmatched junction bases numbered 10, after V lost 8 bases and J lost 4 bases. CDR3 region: CASLPYTSGITGELFF. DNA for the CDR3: TGTGCCAGCCTTCCCTATACTAGCGGGATCACCGGGGAGCTGTTTTTT.

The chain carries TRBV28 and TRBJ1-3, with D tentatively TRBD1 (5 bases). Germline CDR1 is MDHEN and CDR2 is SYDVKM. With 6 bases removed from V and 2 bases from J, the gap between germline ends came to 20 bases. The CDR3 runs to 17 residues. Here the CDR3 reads CASRLSGGGGTGNTIYF. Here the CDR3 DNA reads TGTGCCAGCAGGCTTTCGGGCGGCGGGGGAACTGGAAACACCATATATTTT.

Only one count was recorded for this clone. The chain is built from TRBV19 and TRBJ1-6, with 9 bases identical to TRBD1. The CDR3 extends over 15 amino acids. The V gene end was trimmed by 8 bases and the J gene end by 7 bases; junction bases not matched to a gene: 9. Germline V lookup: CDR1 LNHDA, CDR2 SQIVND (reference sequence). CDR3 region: CASGARDRDNSPLHF. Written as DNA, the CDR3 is TGTGCCAGTGGCGCCCGGGACAGGGACAATTCACCCCTCCACTTT.

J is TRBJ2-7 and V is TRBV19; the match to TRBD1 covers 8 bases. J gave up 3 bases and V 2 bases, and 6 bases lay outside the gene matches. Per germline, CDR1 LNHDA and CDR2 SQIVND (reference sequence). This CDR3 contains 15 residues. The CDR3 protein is CASSIKIGQGYEQYF. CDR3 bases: TGTGCCAGTAGTATAAAGATCGGACAGGGCTACGAGCAGTACTTC.

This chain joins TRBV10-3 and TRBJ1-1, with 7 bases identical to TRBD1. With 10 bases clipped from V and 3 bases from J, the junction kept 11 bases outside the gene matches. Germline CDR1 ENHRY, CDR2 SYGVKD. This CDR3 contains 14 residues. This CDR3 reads CATRQGPWDTEAFF. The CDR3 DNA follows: TGTGCCACCCGACAGGGCCCCTGGGACACTGAAGCTTTCTTT.

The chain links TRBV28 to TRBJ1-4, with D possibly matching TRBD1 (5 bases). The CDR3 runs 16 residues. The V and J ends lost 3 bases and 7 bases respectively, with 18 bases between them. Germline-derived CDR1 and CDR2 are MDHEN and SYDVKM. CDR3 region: CASSFGVPSGSEKLFF. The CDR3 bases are TGTGCCAGCAGTTTTGGGGTCCCTTCAGGGAGTGAAAAACTGTTTTTT.

The CDR3 spells CAISESKSNQPQHF. CDR3 coding DNA: TGTGCCATCAGTGAGTCCAAGAGCAATCAGCCCCAGCATTTT. The chain links TRBV10-3 to TRBJ1-5; D remains unclear. The V end was cut by 0 bases, the J end by 1 base, with 4 bases between. Germline CDR1 is ENHRY and CDR2 is SYGVKD. The CDR3 consists of 14 residues.

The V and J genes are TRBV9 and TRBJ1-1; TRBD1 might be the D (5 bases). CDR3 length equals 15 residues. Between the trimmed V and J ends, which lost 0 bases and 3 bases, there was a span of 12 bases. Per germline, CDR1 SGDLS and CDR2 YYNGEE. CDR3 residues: CASSVAAGWDTEAFF. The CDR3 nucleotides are TGTGCCAGCAGCGTAGCGGCAGGGTGGGACACTGAAGCTTTCTTT.

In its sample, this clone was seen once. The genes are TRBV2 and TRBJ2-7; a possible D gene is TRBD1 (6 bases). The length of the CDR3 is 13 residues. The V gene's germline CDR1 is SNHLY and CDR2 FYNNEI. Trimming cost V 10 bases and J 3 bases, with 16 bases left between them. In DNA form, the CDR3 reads TGTGCCATCGCGCCGGGACATCTCTACGAGCAGTACTTC. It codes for CAIAPGHLYEQYF.

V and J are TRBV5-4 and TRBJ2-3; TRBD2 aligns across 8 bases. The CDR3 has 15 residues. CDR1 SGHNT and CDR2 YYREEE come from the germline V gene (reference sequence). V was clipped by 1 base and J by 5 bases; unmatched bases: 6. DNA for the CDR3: TGTGCCAGCAGCTTGTCGGGGGGGCCGGGAGATACGCAGTATTTT. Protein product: CASSLSGGPGDTQYF. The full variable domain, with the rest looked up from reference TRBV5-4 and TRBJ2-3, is ETGVTQSPTHLIKTRGQQVTLRCSSQSGHNTVSWYQQALGQGPQFIFQYYREEENGRGNFPPRFSGLQFPNYSSELNVNALELDDSALYLCASSLSGGPGDTQYFGPGTRLTVL.

The CDR3 DNA reads as TGTGCCATCAGTGGACCGGGACTAGCGACGAATGAGCAGTTCTTC. Translation: CAISGPGLATNEQFF. The chain links TRBV10-3 to TRBJ2-1; TRBD2 aligns across 10 bases. This CDR3 contains 15 residues. Germline values: CDR1 ENHRY, CDR2 SYGVKD. V dropped 4 bases and J dropped 7; count of bases not matched to a gene: 7.

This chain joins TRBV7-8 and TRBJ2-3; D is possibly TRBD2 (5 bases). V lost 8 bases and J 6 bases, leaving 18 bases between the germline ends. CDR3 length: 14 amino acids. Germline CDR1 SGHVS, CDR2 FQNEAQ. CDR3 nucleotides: TGTGCCAGCCGCATGCGACGGGGTAGGGATACGCAGTATTTT. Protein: CASRMRRGRDTQYF.

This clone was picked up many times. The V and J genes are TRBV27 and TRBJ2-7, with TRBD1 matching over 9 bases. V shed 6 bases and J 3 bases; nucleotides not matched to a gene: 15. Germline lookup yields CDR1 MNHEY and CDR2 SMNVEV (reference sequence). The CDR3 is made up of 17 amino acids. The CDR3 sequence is CASSTRVRGQGNYEQYF. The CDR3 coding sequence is TGTGCCAGCAGCACCCGAGTACGAGGACAGGGGAACTACGAGCAGTACTTC.

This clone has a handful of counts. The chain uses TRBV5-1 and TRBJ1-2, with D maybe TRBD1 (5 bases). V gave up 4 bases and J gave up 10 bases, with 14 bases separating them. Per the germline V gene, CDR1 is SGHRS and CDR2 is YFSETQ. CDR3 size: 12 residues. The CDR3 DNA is TGCGCCAGCAGCGTCCGGGACGACTTCTACACCTTC. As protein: CASSVRDDFYTF.

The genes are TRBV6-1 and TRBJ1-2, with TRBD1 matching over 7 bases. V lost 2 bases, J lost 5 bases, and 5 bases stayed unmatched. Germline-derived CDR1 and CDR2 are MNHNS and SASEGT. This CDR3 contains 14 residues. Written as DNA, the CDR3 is TGTGCCAGCAGTGAAAGTGGGGGACAGTATGGCTACACCTTC. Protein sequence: CASSESGGQYGYTF.

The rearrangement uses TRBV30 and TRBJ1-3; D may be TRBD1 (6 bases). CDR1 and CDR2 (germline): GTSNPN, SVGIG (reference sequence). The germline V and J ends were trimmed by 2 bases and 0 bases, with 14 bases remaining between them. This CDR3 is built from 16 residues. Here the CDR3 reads CAWSWWDISSGNTIYF. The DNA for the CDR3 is TGTGCCTGGAGTTGGTGGGACATATCCTCTGGAAACACCATATATTTT.